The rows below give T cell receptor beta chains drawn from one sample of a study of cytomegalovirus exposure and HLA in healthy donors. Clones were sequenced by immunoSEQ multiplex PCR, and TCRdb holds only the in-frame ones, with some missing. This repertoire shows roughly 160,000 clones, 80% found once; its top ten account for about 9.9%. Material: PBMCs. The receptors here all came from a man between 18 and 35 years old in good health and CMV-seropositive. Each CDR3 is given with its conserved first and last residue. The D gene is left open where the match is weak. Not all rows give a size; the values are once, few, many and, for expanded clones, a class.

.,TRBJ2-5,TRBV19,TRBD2,TGTGCCAGTAGTATAGCACTGACTAGCGGGAGGGCCCCGGAGACCCAGTACTTC,CASSIALTSGRAPETQYF
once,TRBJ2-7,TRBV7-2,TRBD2,TGTGCCAGCAGCTTCTCCGGGACTAGCGGGTCCTACGAGCAGTACTTC,CASSFSGTSGSYEQYF
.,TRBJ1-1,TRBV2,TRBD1,TGTGCCAGCAGTGTTCAACCGGGACAGCAGAACACTGAAGCTTTCTTT,CASSVQPGQQNTEAFF
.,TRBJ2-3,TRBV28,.,TGTGCCAGCAGTTTGCAGACAGATACGCAGTATTTT,CASSLQTDTQYF
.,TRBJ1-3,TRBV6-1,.,TGTGCCAGCACACACAGCTCTGGAAACACCATATATTTT,CASTHSSGNTIYF
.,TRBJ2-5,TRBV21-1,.,TGTGCCAGTACTATCACCAACTTC,CASTITNF
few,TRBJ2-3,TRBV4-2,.,TGTGCCAGCAGCCAAGAGCGGGCAGGCAGCACAGATACGCAGTATTTT,CASSQERAGSTDTQYF
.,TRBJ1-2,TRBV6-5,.,TGTGCCAGCAGACCAACAGGGATGGATGGCTACACCTTC,CASRPTGMDGYTF
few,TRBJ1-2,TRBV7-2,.,TGTGCCAGCAGCTTATGGGCCCCTAACTATGGCTACACCTTC,CASSLWAPNYGYTF
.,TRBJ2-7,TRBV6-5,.,TGTGCCAGCAGTGACCCTCGGACACCCTACGAGCAGTACTTC,CASSDPRTPYEQYF
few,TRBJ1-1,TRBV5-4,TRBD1,TGTGCCAGCAGCCATCGGGACAGGCTCCAAGCTTTCTTT,CASSHRDRLQAFF
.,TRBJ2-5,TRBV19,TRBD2,TGTGCCAGTAGTATGAGGGCCTTAGCGGGGGGCGGTCAAGAGACCCAGTACTTC,CASSMRALAGGGQETQYF
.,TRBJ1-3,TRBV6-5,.,TGTGCCAGCAGTACTGACAGGTCCCTCGGAAACACCATATATTTT,CASSTDRSLGNTIYF
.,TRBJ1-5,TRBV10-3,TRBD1,TGTGCCACATCACCGGGACAGGGACATCAGCCCCAGCATTTT,CATSPGQGHQPQHF
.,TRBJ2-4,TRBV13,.,TGTGCCAGCAGCGCCGGGGGAAAAAACATTCAGTACTTC,CASSAGGKNIQYF
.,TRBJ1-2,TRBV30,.,TGTGCCTGGAGTGTACTAAGGGGAGGTGGCTACACCTTC,CAWSVLRGGGYTF
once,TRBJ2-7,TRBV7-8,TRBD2,TGTGCCAGCAGCTTAGTGCGGGATTGGCTGCGGGGGAACGAGCAGTACTTC,CASSLVRDWLRGNEQYF
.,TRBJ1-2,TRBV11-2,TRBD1,TGTGCCAGCAGCTTTTCCGGGACAGGAGTGTATGGCTACACCTTC,CASSFSGTGVYGYTF
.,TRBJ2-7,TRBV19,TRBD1,TGTGCCAGTAGCCTGGGACAGGGAGCTCCCACCTACGAGCAGTACTTC,CASSLGQGAPTYEQYF
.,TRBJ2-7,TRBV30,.,TGTGCCTGGAGTCCCCGTATCGAGCAGTACTTC,CAWSPRIEQYF
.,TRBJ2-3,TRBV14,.,TGTGCCAGCAGCCAAGGACAGATTAGCACAGATACGCAGTATTTT,CASSQGQISTDTQYF
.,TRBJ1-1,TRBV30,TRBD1,TGTGCCTGGGGGGGACAGTCGGGCACTGAAGCTTTCTTT,CAWGGQSGTEAFF
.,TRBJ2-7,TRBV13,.,TGTGCCAGCAGCTTAACGGGGGACGAGCAGTACTTC,CASSLTGDEQYF
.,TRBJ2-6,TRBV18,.,TGTGCCAGCGTCAGTACCTCTGGGGCCAACGTCCTGACTTTC,CASVSTSGANVLTF
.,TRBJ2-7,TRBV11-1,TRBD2,TGTGCCAGCAGCTTTTCTAGCGGGAGCTCCTACGAGCAGTACTTC,CASSFSSGSSYEQYF
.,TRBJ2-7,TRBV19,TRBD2,TGTGCCAGTAGTATAGATAGCGGGAGAGCCTACGAGCAGTACTTC,CASSIDSGRAYEQYF
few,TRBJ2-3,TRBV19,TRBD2,TGTGCCAGTAGTTCCCTATCGGGAGGTACAGATACGCAGTATTTT,CASSSLSGGTDTQYF
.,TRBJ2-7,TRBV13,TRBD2,TGTGCCAGCAGCTCCCTGGGGGGGAACTCCTACGAGCAGTACTTC,CASSSLGGNSYEQYF
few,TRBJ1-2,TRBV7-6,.,TGTGCCAGCAGCTTAGACAGGTCCCTCTATGGCTACACCTTC,CASSLDRSLYGYTF
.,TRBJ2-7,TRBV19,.,TGTGCCAGTAGTACAGGGGACGAGCAGTACTTC,CASSTGDEQYF
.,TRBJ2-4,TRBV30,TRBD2,TGTGCCGGGTCGGGCGGGGGGAACAAAAACATTCAGTACTTC,CAGSGGGNKNIQYF
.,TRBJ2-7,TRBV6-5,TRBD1,TGTGCCAGCAGTTACGGATGGGACAGGACCTACGAGCAGTACTTC,CASSYGWDRTYEQYF
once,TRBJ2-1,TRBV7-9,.,TGTGCCAGCAGCTTAAACTTATACAATGAGCAGTTCTTC,CASSLNLYNEQFF
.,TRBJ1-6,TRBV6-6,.,TGTGCCAGCAGGTCCGGGAACCCTAATTCACCCCTCCACTTT,CASRSGNPNSPLHF
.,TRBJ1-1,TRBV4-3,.,TGCGCCAGCAGCCAAGATGCAGGGGTAAAAGGAAACACTGAAGCTTTCTTT,CASSQDAGVKGNTEAFF
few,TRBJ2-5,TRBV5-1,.,TGCGCCAGCAATTCGTTCGTGGAGGGGACCCAGTACTTC,CASNSFVEGTQYF
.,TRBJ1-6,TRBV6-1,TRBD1,TGTGCCAGCAGTGGACCATACCGGGACAGGGTCATGAATTCACCCCTCCACTTT,CASSGPYRDRVMNSPLHF
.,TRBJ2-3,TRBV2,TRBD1,TGTGCCAGCAGTGCTGACAGGGTAACAGATACGCAGTATTTT,CASSADRVTDTQYF
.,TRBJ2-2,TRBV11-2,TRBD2,TGTGACAGCAGCTGGGGACTAGCGGCGAACACCGGGGAGCTGTTTTTT,CDSSWGLAANTGELFF
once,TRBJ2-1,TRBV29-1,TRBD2,TGCAGCGTAGGGACTAGCGGGAGGGCCGGGTCCTACAATGAGCAGTTCTTC,CSVGTSGRAGSYNEQFF
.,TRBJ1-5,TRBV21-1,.,TGTGCCAGCAGCAAAGAAGGAGAGGACTGCAATCAGCCCCAGCATTTT,CASSKEGEDCNQPQHF
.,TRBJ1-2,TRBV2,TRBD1,TGTGCCAGCAGTAGGACAGGGGCCCAGGGCTATGGCTACACCTTC,CASSRTGAQGYGYTF
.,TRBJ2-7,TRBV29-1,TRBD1,TGCAGCGTTGAAAACACCGGGACAGGGGGCTATTACGAGCAGTACTTC,CSVENTGTGGYYEQYF
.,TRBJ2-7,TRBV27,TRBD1,TGTGCCAGCAGTTTCTCCCGGGGACAGGGGGGACCCTACGAGCAGTACTTC,CASSFSRGQGGPYEQYF
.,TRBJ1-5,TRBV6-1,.,TGTGCCAGCAGTGCACAGCCCCAGCATTTT,CASSAQPQHF
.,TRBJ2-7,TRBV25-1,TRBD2,TGTGCCAGCAGTGAGTCTTTCGGGAGGTTGAGCGAGCAGTACTTC,CASSESFGRLSEQYF